These 12 T cell receptor beta chains originate from one sample sequenced in a study of vaccination and CD4 T cells after COVID-19. Treatment here: roughly ten-day PBMC culture with coronavirus spike peptide pools or control peptides (ViraFEST assay). These receptors have no known antigen. The Oncomine TCR Beta short-read assay was applied to DNA of cultured CD4+ T cells. TCRdb called the PCR reads again in MiXCR, with one record for every CDR3 protein. In the table there are roughly 11,000 distinct CDR3 sequences, roughly 46% of which are singletons. The material sequenced was CD4+ T cells from blood, cultured in vitro. These receptors were taken from a human donor who had recovered from COVID-19.

The chain uses TRBV7-2 and TRBJ2-2; D not certain. Looked up from germline, CDR1 is SGHTA and CDR2 is FQGNSA. Trimming pared 4 bases from V and 3 bases from J, leaving 3 bases between. This CDR3 is 12 amino acids long. CDR3 in amino acids: CASSSYTGELFF. For the CDR3, the DNA is TGTGCCAGCAGCTCCTACACCGGGGAGCTGTTTTTT.

This clonotype came up a few times. The chain joins TRBV20-1 to TRBJ1-6; TRBD1 might be the D (6 bases). There are 13 residues in the CDR3. Germline lookup yields CDR1 DFQATT and CDR2 SNEGSKA (reference sequence). V was shortened by 6 bases and J by 2 bases, with 8 bases between the two germline ends. CDR3 loop: CSAAGAYNSPLHF. The CDR3 nucleotides are TGCAGTGCCGCAGGGGCCTATAATTCACCCCTCCACTTT.

This clonotype occurred a few times. This chain uses TRBV7-9 with TRBJ1-4; D ambiguous. The CDR3 runs to 15 residues. Trimming left V 4 bases short and J 5 bases short, with 14 bases between. The germline gives CDR1 SEHNR, CDR2 FQNEAQ (reference sequence). The CDR3 nucleotides read TGTGCCAGCAGCTCGCATGAGGGCCTCAATGAAAAACTGTTTTTT. It codes for CASSSHEGLNEKLFF.

V gene TRBV20-1 combines with J gene TRBJ2-7, with 8 bases lining up with TRBD2. CDR1 DFQATT and CDR2 SNEGSKA come from the germline V gene (reference sequence). The J segment lost 2 bases and the V segment lost 0 bases, leaving 9 bases of the junction unmatched. This CDR3 comprises 16 residues. The CDR3 region is CSARDLQRGPAYEQYF. The CDR3 region has the DNA TGCAGTGCTAGAGATCTCCAGCGGGGGCCGGCCTACGAGCAGTACTTC.

V is TRBV20-1 and J is TRBJ1-1, with a tentative D call TRBD1 (5 bases). The germline gives CDR1 DFQATT, CDR2 SNEGSKA (reference sequence). There are 13 residues in the CDR3. Trimming shortened V by 3 bases and J by 3 bases, and 11 bases separated the two germline ends. The CDR3 DNA reads as TGCAGTGCTAGTTATGGGACGGACACTGAAGCTTTCTTT. It codes for CSASYGTDTEAFF.

The table lists this clonotype with a few counts. V usage is TRBV20-1 and J usage is TRBJ1-3; a weak D match, TRBD1 (5 bases). The V end lost 5 bases, the J end lost 2 bases, and 13 bases lay between the germline ends. This CDR3 has 14 residues. Looked up from germline, CDR1 is DFQATT and CDR2 is SNEGSKA (reference sequence). For the CDR3, the DNA is TGCAGTGCTGGGCTCGGGGGGGCTGGAAACACCATATATTTT. Translating it yields CSAGLGGAGNTIYF.

The chain combines TRBV6-2 or TRBV6-3 with TRBJ1-1; 8 positions agree with TRBD1. The V segment lost 3 bases and the J segment 10 bases; nucleotides outside the gene matches: 10. Germline CDR1 and CDR2: MNHEY and SVGEGT. The CDR3 extends over 14 amino acids. CDR3 DNA sequence: TGTGCCAGCAGTTATTACGCAGGGGGCGGTGGAGCTTTCTTT. The encoded protein is CASSYYAGGGGAFF.

This clonotype was counted once. The chain has TRBV6-5 and TRBJ2-1; 7 nucleotides line up with TRBD1. The CDR3 has 15 residues. V shed 2 bases and J 5 bases; nucleotides not matched to a gene: 6. Germline CDR1 MNHEY, CDR2 SVGAGI. CDR3 sequence reads: CASSYQGGRHNEQFF. CDR3 coding DNA: TGTGCCAGCAGTTACCAAGGGGGCCGACACAATGAGCAGTTCTTC.

This sequence joins TRBV12-3 or TRBV12-4 and TRBJ1-2; D gene ambiguous. Trimming took off 4 bases at V and 7 bases at J, with 13 bases between the two ends. The CDR3 is 13 amino acids. The CDR3 spells CASSWGGGSGYTF. CDR3 coding DNA: TGTGCCAGCAGTTGGGGTGGAGGCAGTGGCTACACCTTC.

This clonotype was seen a few times. V usage is TRBV2 and J usage is TRBJ2-2, with unresolved D. The germline V gene has CDR1 SNHLY and CDR2 FYNNEI. The V end was cut by 7 bases, the J end by 6 bases, with 9 bases between. The CDR3 covers 12 residues. The CDR3 DNA is TGTGCCAGCAAGCGTGGGCCCGGGGAGCTGTTTTTT. It encodes CASKRGPGELFF.

The genes are TRBV2 and TRBJ2-5; TRBD2 aligns across 11 bases. Germline V lookup: CDR1 SNHLY, CDR2 FYNNEI. CDR3 length equals 15 residues. Trimming cost V 10 bases and J 5 bases; bases outside gene matches: 12. In nucleotides, the CDR3 is TGTGCCACCCGGGGTAGCGGGGGGGCCGTTGAGACCCAGTACTTC. This encodes CATRGSGGAVETQYF.

The chain uses TRBV5-4 and TRBJ1-3, with 9 bases matching TRBD1. J lost 0 bases, V lost 0 bases, and 7 bases had no gene match. The CDR3 is 18 amino acids. Germline-derived CDR1 and CDR2 are SGHNT and YYREEE (reference sequence). CDR3 loop: CASSLGGTGLPSGNTIYF. The DNA of the CDR3 is TGTGCCAGCAGCTTGGGAGGGACAGGGCTCCCCTCTGGAAACACCATATATTTT.